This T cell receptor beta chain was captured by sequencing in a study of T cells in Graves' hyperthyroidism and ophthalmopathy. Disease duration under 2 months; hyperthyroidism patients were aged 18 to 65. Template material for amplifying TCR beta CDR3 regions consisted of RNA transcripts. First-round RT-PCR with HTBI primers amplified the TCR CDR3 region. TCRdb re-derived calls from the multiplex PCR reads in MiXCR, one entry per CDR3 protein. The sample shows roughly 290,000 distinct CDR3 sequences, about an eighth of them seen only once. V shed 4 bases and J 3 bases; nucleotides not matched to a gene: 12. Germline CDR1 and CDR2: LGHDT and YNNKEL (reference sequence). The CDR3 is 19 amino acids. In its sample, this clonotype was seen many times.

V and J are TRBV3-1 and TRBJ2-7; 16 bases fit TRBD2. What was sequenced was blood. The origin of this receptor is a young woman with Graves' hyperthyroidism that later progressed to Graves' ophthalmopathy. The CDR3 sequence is CASSPRPGTSGRALYEQYF. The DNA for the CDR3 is TGTGCCAGCAGCCCCCGTCCCGGGACTAGCGGGAGGGCCCTCTACGAGCAGTACTTC.